What follows are 20 T cell receptor beta chains derived from one specimen sequenced in a study of Ad26.COV2.S vaccination and SARS-CoV-2 variants. Treatment noted: roughly 19 received Ad26.COV2.S at low or high dose, single or two shots; roughly five received placebo; per-sample allocation not given. Sampling took place 63 days after the first vaccine or placebo injection. The protocol was immunoSEQ multiplex PCR, while the TCRdb copy is restricted to in-frame clones and leaves out a portion. The sample has some 420,000 clones; approximately 88% are singletons. The sample in question was peripheral blood, obtained in a trial of Ad26.COV2.S vaccine versus placebo. These receptors were taken from a person between 18 and 60 years old who received the Ad26.COV2.S COVID-19 vaccine or a placebo.

This chain connects TRBV3-1 (or the pseudogene TRBV3-2) to TRBJ2-5; D could derive from TRBD1 or TRBD2 (5 bases each). Looked up from germline, CDR1 is LGHDT and CDR2 is YNNKEL (reference sequence). This CDR3 has 17 residues. Trimming cost V 5 bases and J 0 bases, with 19 bases left between them. The CDR3 coding sequence is TGTGCCAGCAGCTCCGTTTCGAGGGGAGCGTACCAAGAGACCCAGTACTTC. Translating it yields CASSSVSRGAYQETQYF.

This clone showed up just once. V usage is TRBV4-2 and J usage is TRBJ2-1, with D perhaps TRBD2 (6 bases). The V gene's germline CDR1 is LGHNA and CDR2 YNFKEQ. The V and J ends lost 0 bases and 7 bases respectively, with 13 bases between them. The CDR3 length is 15 residues. The CDR3 DNA reads TGTGCCAGCAGCCAAGATTTGGCTAGCGTGAATGAGCAGTTCTTC. It specifies CASSQDLASVNEQFF.

The chain links TRBV10-3 to TRBJ2-7; no clear D gene. V lost 8 bases and J lost 3, with 17 bases in between. The CDR3 sequence is 14 residues long. Germline V gene sequence: CDR1 ENHRY, CDR2 SYGVKD. CDR3 in DNA: TGTGCCATCCGAGAGGACGAAAAGGGCTACGAGCAGTACTTC. Translating gives CAIREDEKGYEQYF.

J is TRBJ2-5 and V is TRBV30; possible D gene TRBD1, 6 bases. The CDR3 is 15 amino acids. V lost 8 bases, J lost 0 bases, and 19 bases lay in between. CDR1 is GTSNPN, CDR2 SVGIG, per germline (reference sequence). CDR3 in amino acids: CAVQPGHWYQETQYF. The CDR3 DNA sequence: TGTGCCGTACAACCGGGACACTGGTACCAAGAGACCCAGTACTTC.

This chain joins TRBV21-1 and TRBJ2-7; TRBD2 is the table's D call, not checked against the DNA. TRBV21-1 is labeled a pseudogene. This CDR3 region has 15 residues. CDR3 in amino acids: CASSKRRRALNEQYF. CDR3 in DNA: TGTGCCAGCAGCAAACGGAGGAGGGCGCTTAACGAGCAGTACTTC.

The J gene is TRBJ2-7, the V gene TRBV5-8; D may be TRBD1 (7 bases). V was clipped by 2 bases and J by 5 bases, with 20 bases between them. Germline lookup yields CDR1 SGHTS and CDR2 YDEGEE. The CDR3 runs 16 residues. The CDR3 region has the DNA TGTGCCAGCAGCTTCGACGACAGGGTAAGGGAGGACGAGCAGTACTTC. Translating gives CASSFDDRVREDEQYF.

In this sample, this clone turned up a few times. V and J are TRBV5-1 and TRBJ2-2; 8 bases fit TRBD2. The length of the CDR3 is 16 residues. CDR1 SGHRS and CDR2 YFSETQ come from the germline V gene. The V segment lost 4 bases and the J segment 5 bases; nucleotides outside the gene matches: 10. The CDR3 reads CASSQEGTGGTGELFF. CDR3 nucleotides: TGCGCCAGCAGCCAGGAAGGGACGGGAGGGACCGGGGAGCTGTTTTTT.

V usage is TRBV5-4 and J usage is TRBJ1-1; no firm D call. This CDR3 is 14 amino acids long. V was pared by 2 bases and J by 1 base, with 9 bases between. The germline CDR1 and CDR2 sequences are SGHNT and YYREEE (reference sequence). CDR3 DNA: TGTGCCAGCAGCTTAAGGGCAGGGAACACTGAAGCTTTCTTT. Encoded protein: CASSLRAGNTEAFF.

The chain uses TRBV5-8 and TRBJ1-1; D might be TRBD1 (5 bases). The CDR3 totals 14 residues. Between the trimmed V and J ends, which lost 2 bases and 1 base, there was a span of 9 bases. CDR1 is SGHTS and CDR2 is YDEGEE in the germline V gene. The CDR3 DNA sequence: TGTGCCAGCAGCTTCGGGACGGCGAACACTGAAGCTTTCTTT. This codes for CASSFGTANTEAFF.

This clone was observed a single time. The J gene is TRBJ2-3, the V gene TRBV9; TRBD2 matches at 11 bases. CDR3 length equals 15 residues. The J segment lost 5 bases and the V segment lost 3 bases, leaving 5 bases of the junction unmatched. Germline values: CDR1 SGDLS, CDR2 YYNGEE. DNA for the CDR3: TGTGCCAGCAGCGCCGTAGCGGGGGGGGTAGATACGCAGTATTTT. Protein product: CASSAVAGGVDTQYF.

The chain employs TRBV3-1 (or the pseudogene TRBV3-2) and TRBJ1-3; 7 nucleotides line up with TRBD1. V lost 1 base, J lost 0 bases, and 0 bases stayed unmatched. The length of the CDR3 is 15 residues. Looked up from germline, CDR1 is LGHDT and CDR2 is YNNKEL (reference sequence). CDR3 region: CASSQGDSSGNTIYF. In nucleotides, the CDR3 is TGTGCCAGCAGCCAAGGGGACAGCTCTGGAAACACCATATATTTT.

V and J are TRBV6-1 and TRBJ1-6; D remains ambiguous. CDR3 length equals 16 residues. The V and J ends lost 4 bases and 2 bases respectively, with 12 bases between them. Germline CDR1 and CDR2: MNHNS and SASEGT. CDR3: CASSADVEAYNSPLHF. CDR3 in DNA: TGTGCCAGCAGTGCAGACGTGGAGGCCTATAATTCACCCCTCCACTTT.

There are a few counts of this clone. The V call is TRBV18, the J call TRBJ2-3; possibly TRBD1 for D (5 bases). The germline CDR1 and CDR2 sequences are KGHSH and LQKENI. V lost 3 bases and J 2 bases, leaving 15 bases between the germline ends. The CDR3 has 16 amino acids. This chain's CDR3 is CASSPRAGWTTDTQYF. DNA for the CDR3: TGTGCCAGCTCACCCCGGGCAGGGTGGACCACAGATACGCAGTATTTT.

The V call is TRBV6-5, the J call TRBJ2-7, with a weak D call TRBD2 (6 bases). V was cut by 2 bases and J by 3 bases, with 11 bases left in between. The CDR3 is made up of 14 amino acids. Per the germline V gene, CDR1 is MNHEY and CDR2 is SVGAGI. The CDR3 DNA is TGTGCCAGCAGTTACGATCCGGGGGACTACGAGCAGTACTTC. Its translation is CASSYDPGDYEQYF.

The chain employs TRBV28 and TRBJ2-3, with D hard to call. Germline V CDR1 and CDR2: MDHEN, SYDVKM. V was cut by 3 bases and J by 6 bases, with 4 bases left in between. CDR3 length: 11 amino acids. CDR3 residues: CASSFLDTQYF. DNA for the CDR3: TGTGCCAGCAGTTTCCTTGATACGCAGTATTTT.

This rearrangement joins TRBV5-4 to TRBJ2-1; D ambiguous. The V gene's germline CDR1 is SGHNT and CDR2 YYREEE (reference sequence). V gave up 0 bases and J gave up 0 bases, with 7 bases separating them. The CDR3 runs 15 residues. DNA for the CDR3: TGTGCCAGCAGCTTGGACAGTAACTCCTACAATGAGCAGTTCTTC. It is translated as CASSLDSNSYNEQFF.

The CDR3 DNA sequence: TGTGCTAGTGGTTTGGTACCTCGTCAGGGGGCCAATCAGCCCCAGCATTTT. It yields the protein CASGLVPRQGANQPQHF. The chain employs TRBV12-5 and TRBJ1-5, with 8 bases fitting TRBD1. Losses at the gene ends were 0 bases for V and 3 bases for J; bases not matched to a gene: 7. CDR3 length equals 17 residues. The germline V gene has CDR1 LGHNT and CDR2 FRNRAP. Drawing the rest from reference TRBV12-5 and TRBJ1-5, the complete variable domain is DARVTQTPRHKVTEMGQEVTMRCQPILGHNTVFWYRQTMMQGLELLAYFRNRAPLDDSGMPKDRFSAEMPDATLATLKIQPSEPRDSAVYFCASGLVPRQGANQPQHFGDGTRLSIL.

The chain combines TRBV5-4 with TRBJ2-1; the D is unclear. This CDR3 region has 16 residues. With 1 base removed from V and 9 bases from J, the gap between germline ends came to 20 bases. Germline CDR1 SGHNT, CDR2 YYREEE (reference sequence). DNA of the CDR3: TGTGCCAGCAGCTTGTGGGAAAGTTCCTCTAATGTTGAGCAGTTCTTC. Residues: CASSLWESSSNVEQFF.

This clone appeared once. J is TRBJ2-7 and V is TRBV6-5, with D uncertain. V was pared by 7 bases and J by 2 bases, with 9 bases between. Per the germline V gene, CDR1 is MNHEY and CDR2 is SVGAGI. CDR3 length: 12 residues. This CDR3 is CASMAPTYEQYF. As DNA, the CDR3 is TGTGCCAGCATGGCCCCCACCTACGAGCAGTACTTC.

The gene calls are TRBV29-1 and TRBJ2-1, with D possibly being TRBD1 (6 bases). V was clipped by 4 bases and J by 5 bases, with 12 bases between them. The CDR3 is made up of 13 amino acids. The germline CDR1 and CDR2 sequences are SQVTM and ANQGSEA. CDR3 region: CSVGNQGNNEQFF. CDR3 nucleotides: TGCAGCGTTGGGAACCAGGGGAACAATGAGCAGTTCTTC.